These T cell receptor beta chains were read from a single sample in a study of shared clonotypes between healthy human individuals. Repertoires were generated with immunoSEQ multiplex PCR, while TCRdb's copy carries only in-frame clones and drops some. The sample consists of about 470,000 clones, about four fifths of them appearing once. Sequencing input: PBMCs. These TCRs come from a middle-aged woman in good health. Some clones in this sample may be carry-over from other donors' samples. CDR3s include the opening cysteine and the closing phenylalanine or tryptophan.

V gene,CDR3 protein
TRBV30,CAWSPGEYEQYF
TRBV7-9,CASITGPPFDEQFF
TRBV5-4,CASSLGGTDSYEQYF
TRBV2,CASSGQGLYNEQFF
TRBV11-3,CASSRGLAGAQETQYF
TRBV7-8,CASSAYRDHSNQPQHF
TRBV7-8,CASSPRGQLDGYTF
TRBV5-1,CASTGLGLETGELFF
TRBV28,CASSSAQGISPLHF
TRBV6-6,CASSATETNYGYTF
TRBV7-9,CASRASGRGSPLHF
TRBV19,CASIKGNEQFF
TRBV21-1,CASSKRPGLNTEAFF
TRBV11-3,CASSLARLAPNTGELFF
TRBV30,CAWSGPGQGRKPQHF
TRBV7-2,CASSRDRQETQYF
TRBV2,CASSYGLGGANVLTF
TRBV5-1,CASSPGDLNEKLFF
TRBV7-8,CASSLSGRAMVF
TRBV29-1,CSVGGQGVYGYTF
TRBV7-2,CASSLGGGEADTQYF
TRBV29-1,CSVELNGQLEETQYF
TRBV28,CASSLWRGSSYNEQFF
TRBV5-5,CASSSSSGEVEKLFF
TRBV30,CAYRRLDRKAFF
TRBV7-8,CATSPLTGRTDTQYF
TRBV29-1,CSVVISTGELFF
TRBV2,CAVDGGREAGELFF
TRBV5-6,CASSAQGVGELFF
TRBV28,CASSLAAGQAFF
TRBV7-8,CASSHKLPTALLAGTAEQFF
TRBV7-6,CASSGHLANTQYF
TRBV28,CASHPLGDQPQHF
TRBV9,CASSVRAGDTGELFF
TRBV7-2,CASSLDWGHEQFF
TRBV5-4,CASSFDYVSTDTQYF
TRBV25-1,CASSDRTATYEQYF
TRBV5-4,CASSSGTGLNTEAFF
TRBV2,CVSSERVPEAFF
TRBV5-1,CASSLAKQPGLAGQETQYF
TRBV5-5,CASTTGTGNTIYF
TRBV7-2,CASSLGVSSYNEQFF
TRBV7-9,CASSLVLAWDTQYF
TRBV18,CASSPFPGTLNTEAFF
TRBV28,CASTSQLYEQYF
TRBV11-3,CASSPRAAGGYNEQFF
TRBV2,CASSVVGLVYQETQYF
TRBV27,CASSLSPRWEQYF
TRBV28,CASSLYLGMDTIYF
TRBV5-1,CASSPLGGSYNEQFF
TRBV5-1,CASSSAGQRGAQGEQYF
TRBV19,CASRPDIRGGAVETQYF